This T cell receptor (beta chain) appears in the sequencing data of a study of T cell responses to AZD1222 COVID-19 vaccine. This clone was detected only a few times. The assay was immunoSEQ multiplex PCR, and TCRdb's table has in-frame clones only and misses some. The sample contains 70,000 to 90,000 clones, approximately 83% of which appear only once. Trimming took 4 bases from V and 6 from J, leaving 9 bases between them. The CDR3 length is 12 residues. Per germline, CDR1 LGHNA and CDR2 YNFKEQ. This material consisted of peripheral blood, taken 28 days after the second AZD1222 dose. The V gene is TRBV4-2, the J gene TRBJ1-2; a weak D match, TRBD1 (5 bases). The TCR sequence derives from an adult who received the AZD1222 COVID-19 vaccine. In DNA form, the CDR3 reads TGTGCCAGCAGCCTTAGGGACGATGGCTACACCTTC. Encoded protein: CASSLRDDGYTF.